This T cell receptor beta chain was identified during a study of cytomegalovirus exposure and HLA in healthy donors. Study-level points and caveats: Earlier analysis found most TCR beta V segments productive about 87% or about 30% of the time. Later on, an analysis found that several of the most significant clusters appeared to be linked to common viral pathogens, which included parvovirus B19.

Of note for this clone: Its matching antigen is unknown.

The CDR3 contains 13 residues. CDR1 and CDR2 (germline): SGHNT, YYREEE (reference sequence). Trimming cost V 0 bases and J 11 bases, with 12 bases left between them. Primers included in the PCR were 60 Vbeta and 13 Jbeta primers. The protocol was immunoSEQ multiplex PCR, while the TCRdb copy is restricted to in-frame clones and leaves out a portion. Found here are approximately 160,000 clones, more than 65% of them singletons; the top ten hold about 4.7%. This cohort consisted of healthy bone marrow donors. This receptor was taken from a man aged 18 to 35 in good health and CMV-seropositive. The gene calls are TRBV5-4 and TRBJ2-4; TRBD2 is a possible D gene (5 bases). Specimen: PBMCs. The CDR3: CASSLETGNVQYF. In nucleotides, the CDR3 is TGTGCCAGCAGCTTGGAGACGGGGAACGTTCAGTACTTC.